This entry features one T cell receptor (beta chain) sequence. With V trimmed by 8 bases and J by 6 bases, 7 bases remained unmatched. This CDR3 comprises 14 residues. Germline assignment: CDR1 MNHEY and CDR2 SVGEGT. The sample is drawn from a study of T cell repertoires in cytomegalovirus infection. TCRdb re-called the reads with MiXCR, one entry per CDR3 protein. The data hold over 150,000 distinct CDR3 sequences, with about a sixth observed a single time. The J gene is TRBJ1-1, the V gene TRBV6-2 or TRBV6-3, with 12 bases identical to TRBD1. This clonotype was obtained from a human donor in good health (CMV status not recorded). Some clones in this sample may be carry-over from other donors' samples. The material sequenced was CD8+ T cells from PBMCs. CDR3 nucleotides: TGTGCCAGCCAGGGGACAGGGGGCGCGGCTGAAGCTTTCTTT. Translation gives CASQGTGGAAEAFF.